This TCR beta chain was recovered during a study of cytomegalovirus exposure and HLA in healthy donors. This PCR relied on a set of 60 Vbeta primers and 13 Jbeta primers. As handled by the study authors: A later analysis tallied approximately 78 million unique TCR beta chains, 10 million to 12 million of them shared. Some clones are missing from TCRdb's copy, which holds only in-frame ones; the method was immunoSEQ multiplex PCR. The V and J calls and clone size come from that table; D and trimming were worked out from the DNA. The table shows over 110,000 clones, with 82% occurring only once. The table lists this clone with a few counts. Its antigen is currently unknown. Donors were nominally healthy when sampled, though unrecorded immune exposures were likely. V lost 3 bases to trimming and J lost 0 bases, with 10 bases between them. Germline CDR1 and CDR2: SGHVS and FNYEAQ. The CDR3 extends over 15 amino acids.

Broader study findings: Later analysis identified several of the most significant clusters that appeared linked to common viral pathogens. Among TCR beta chains, those listed as cytomegalovirus-associated numbered about 160.

The sequencing input was PBMCs. This clonotype was obtained from a male donor in good health and CMV-seronegative. The chain uses TRBV7-6 and TRBJ2-3; possible D gene TRBD1, 5 bases. CDR3 amino acids: CASSFLGASTDTQYF. Written as DNA, the CDR3 is TGTGCCAGCAGCTTCCTAGGGGCTAGCACAGATACGCAGTATTTT.